This is a list of T cell receptor beta chains from one sample in a study of blood T cell repertoires in COVID-19. Measured with immunoSEQ multiplex PCR; TCRdb has only the in-frame clones, and not every one. The sample holds 150,000 to 200,000 clones, roughly 91% seen once. The source material was peripheral blood. Receptor source: a man between 40 and 49 years old with active or convalescent COVID-19. The CDR3 runs from the conserved cysteine through the conserved F or W. Fields, in order: V gene, J gene, D gene, clone size, CDR3 protein, CDR3 DNA. A D gene is named only where the DNA matches it firmly. The listing skips clone size in some rows; elsewhere it reads once, few, many or a size class.

V: TRBV27; J: TRBJ2-7; D: TRBD1; size: .; CDR3: CASSLGQGFYEQYF; DNA: TGTGCCAGCAGTTTGGGACAGGGATTCTACGAGCAGTACTTC
V: TRBV9; J: TRBJ2-7; D: .; size: once; CDR3: CASSLKGGVSDEQYF; DNA: TGTGCCAGCAGCCTCAAAGGGGGGGTCTCAGACGAGCAGTACTTC
V: TRBV28; J: TRBJ1-5; D: TRBD1; size: .; CDR3: CASSLLGSGQGNQPQHF; DNA: TGTGCCAGCAGTTTATTGGGGTCGGGACAGGGTAATCAGCCCCAGCATTTT
V: TRBV7-2; J: TRBJ2-4; D: TRBD2; size: .; CDR3: CASSLSRGGTAKNIQYF; DNA: TGTGCCAGCAGCTTATCACGGGGGGGGACTGCCAAAAACATTCAGTACTTC
V: TRBV7-9; J: TRBJ2-2; D: TRBD2; size: .; CDR3: CASSPTSGRASGELFF; DNA: TGTGCCAGCAGCCCAACTAGCGGGAGGGCCTCCGGGGAGCTGTTTTTT
V: TRBV19; J: TRBJ2-7; D: .; size: .; CDR3: CASSIDGQKFYEQYF; DNA: TGTGCCAGTAGTATTGATGGACAGAAGTTCTACGAGCAGTACTTC
V: TRBV27; J: TRBJ1-2; D: TRBD1; size: .; CDR3: CASSLSGQGANGYTF; DNA: TGTGCCAGCAGTTTATCGGGACAGGGGGCAAATGGCTACACCTTC
V: TRBV5-6; J: TRBJ2-2; D: TRBD1; size: .; CDR3: CASSLRQGGGTGELFF; DNA: TGTGCCAGCAGCCTCCGACAGGGCGGCGGCACCGGGGAGCTGTTTTTT
V: TRBV6-1; J: TRBJ2-2; D: .; size: once; CDR3: CASSEASTNTGELFF; DNA: TGTGCCAGCAGTGAGGCTAGTACGAACACCGGGGAGCTGTTTTTT
V: TRBV29-1; J: TRBJ1-1; D: .; size: .; CDR3: CSVDPRETEAFF; DNA: TGCAGCGTTGACCCACGAGAGACTGAAGCTTTCTTT
V: TRBV7-9; J: TRBJ2-7; D: TRBD2; size: .; CDR3: CASSLGASGTYEQYF; DNA: TGTGCCAGCAGCTTAGGGGCTAGCGGTACCTACGAGCAGTACTTC
V: TRBV28; J: TRBJ1-2; D: .; size: once; CDR3: CASSFLSYGYTF; DNA: TGTGCCAGCAGTTTTCTCTCGTATGGCTACACCTTC
V: TRBV15; J: TRBJ2-3; D: .; size: .; CDR3: CATSRDRSSIRVDTQYF; DNA: TGTGCCACCAGCAGAGACCGGTCTAGCATTCGGGTAGATACGCAGTATTTT
V: TRBV7-9; J: TRBJ1-3; D: .; size: once; CDR3: CASSSPGRESSGNTIYF; DNA: TGTGCCAGCAGCTCCCCCGGGAGGGAGAGCTCTGGAAACACCATATATTTT
V: TRBV5-4; J: TRBJ2-5; D: .; size: .; CDR3: CASSLVASETQYF; DNA: TGTGCCAGCAGCTTGGTAGCCTCAGAGACCCAGTACTTC
V: TRBV6-2/TRBV6-3; J: TRBJ1-2; D: .; size: few; CDR3: CASSYPDYGYTF; DNA: TGTGCCAGCAGTTATCCCGACTATGGCTACACCTTC
V: TRBV4-3; J: TRBJ1-4; D: .; size: .; CDR3: CASSQYISIGGGDEKLFF; DNA: TGCGCCAGCAGCCAATATATTAGTATCGGGGGTGGAGATGAAAAACTGTTTTTT
V: TRBV5-6; J: TRBJ2-5; D: .; size: .; CDR3: CASSSYRVQETQYF; DNA: TGTGCCAGCAGCTCCTACAGGGTCCAAGAGACCCAGTACTTC
V: TRBV18; J: TRBJ2-5; D: .; size: .; CDR3: CASSPRSGREETQYF; DNA: TGTGCCAGCTCACCACGCTCGGGCAGGGAAGAGACCCAGTACTTC